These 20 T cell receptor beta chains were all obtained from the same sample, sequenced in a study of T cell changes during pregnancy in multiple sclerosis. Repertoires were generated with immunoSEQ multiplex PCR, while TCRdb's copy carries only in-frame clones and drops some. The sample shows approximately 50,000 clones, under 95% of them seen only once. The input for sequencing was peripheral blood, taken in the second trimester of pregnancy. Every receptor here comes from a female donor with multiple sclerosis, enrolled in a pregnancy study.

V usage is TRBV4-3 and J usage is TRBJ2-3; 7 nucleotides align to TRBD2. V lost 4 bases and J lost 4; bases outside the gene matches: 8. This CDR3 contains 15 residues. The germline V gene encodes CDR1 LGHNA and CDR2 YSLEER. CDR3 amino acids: CASSPRGGRADTQYF. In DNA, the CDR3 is TGCGCCAGCAGCCCCCGTGGAGGGAGGGCAGATACGCAGTATTTT.

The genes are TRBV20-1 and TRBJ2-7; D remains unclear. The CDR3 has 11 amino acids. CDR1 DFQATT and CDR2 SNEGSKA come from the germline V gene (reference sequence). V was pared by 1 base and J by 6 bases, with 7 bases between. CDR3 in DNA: TGCAGTGCTAGAGGAGAAATCGAGCAGTACTTC. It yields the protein CSARGEIEQYF.

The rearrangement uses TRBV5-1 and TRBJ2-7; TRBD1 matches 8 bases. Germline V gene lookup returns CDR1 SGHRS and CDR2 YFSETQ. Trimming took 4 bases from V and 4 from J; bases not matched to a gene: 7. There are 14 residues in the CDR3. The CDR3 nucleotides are TGCGCCAGCAGCCAATCGACAGGGGAGTACGAGCAGTACTTC. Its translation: CASSQSTGEYEQYF.

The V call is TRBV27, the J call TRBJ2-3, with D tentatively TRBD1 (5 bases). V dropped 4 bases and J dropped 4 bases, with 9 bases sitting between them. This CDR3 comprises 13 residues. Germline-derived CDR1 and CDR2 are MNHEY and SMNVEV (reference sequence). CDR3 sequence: CASSSRQPDTQYF. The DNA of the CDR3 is TGTGCCAGCAGTTCCAGACAGCCAGATACGCAGTATTTT.

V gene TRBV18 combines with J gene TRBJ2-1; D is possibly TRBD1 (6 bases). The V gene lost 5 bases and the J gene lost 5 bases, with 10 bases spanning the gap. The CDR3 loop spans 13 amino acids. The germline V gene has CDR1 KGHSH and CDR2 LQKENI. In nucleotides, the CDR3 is TGTGCCAGCTCATCGCACAGGGACAATGAGCAGTTCTTC. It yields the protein CASSSHRDNEQFF. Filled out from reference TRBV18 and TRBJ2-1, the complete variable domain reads NAGVMQNPRHLVRRRGQEARLRCSPMKGHSHVYWYRQLPEEGLKFMVYLQKENIIDESGMPKERFSAEFPKEGPSILRIQQVVRGDSAAYFCASSSHRDNEQFFGPGTRLTVL.

The DNA for the CDR3 is TGTGCCAGCAGCCCCCGCTCCTACAATGAGCAGTTCTTC. Protein sequence: CASSPRSYNEQFF. This chain connects TRBV9 to TRBJ2-1; no definite D call. Germline values: CDR1 SGDLS, CDR2 YYNGEE. V was trimmed by 4 bases and J by 0 bases, leaving 5 bases between them. The CDR3 consists of 13 residues.

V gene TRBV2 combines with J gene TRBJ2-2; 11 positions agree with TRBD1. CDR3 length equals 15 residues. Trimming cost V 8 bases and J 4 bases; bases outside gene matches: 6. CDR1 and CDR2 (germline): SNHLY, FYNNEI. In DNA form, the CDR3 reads TGTGCCAGCTCTGGACAGGGGGCGGGCACCGGGGAGCTGTTTTTT. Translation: CASSGQGAGTGELFF. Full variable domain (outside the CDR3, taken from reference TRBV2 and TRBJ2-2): EPEVTQTPSHQVTQMGQEVILRCVPISNHLYFYWYRQILGQKVEFLVSFYNNEISEKSEIFDDQFSVERPDGSNFTLKIRSTKLEDSAMYFCASSGQGAGTGELFFGEGSRLTVL.

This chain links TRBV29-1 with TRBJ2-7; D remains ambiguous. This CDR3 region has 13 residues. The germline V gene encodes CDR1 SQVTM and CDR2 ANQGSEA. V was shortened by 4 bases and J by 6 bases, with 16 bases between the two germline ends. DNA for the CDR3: TGCAGCGTTGCCCATTTGGAGCCCTTCGAGCAGTACTTC. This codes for CSVAHLEPFEQYF.

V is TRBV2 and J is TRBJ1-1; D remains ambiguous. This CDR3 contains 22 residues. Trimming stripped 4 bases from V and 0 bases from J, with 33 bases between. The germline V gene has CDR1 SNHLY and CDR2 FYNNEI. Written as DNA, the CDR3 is TGTGCCAGCAGTGGAGTGGGAGGAGGTCCTGCCACCTCGCGTCGCTTGAACACTGAAGCTTTCTTT. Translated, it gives CASSGVGGGPATSRRLNTEAFF.

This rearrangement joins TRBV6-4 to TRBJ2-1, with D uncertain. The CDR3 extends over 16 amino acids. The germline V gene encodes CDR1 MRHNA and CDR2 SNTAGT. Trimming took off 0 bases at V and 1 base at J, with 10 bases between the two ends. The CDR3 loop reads CASSDSDTISYNEQFF. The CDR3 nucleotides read TGTGCCAGCAGTGACTCAGACACAATTTCCTACAATGAGCAGTTCTTC.

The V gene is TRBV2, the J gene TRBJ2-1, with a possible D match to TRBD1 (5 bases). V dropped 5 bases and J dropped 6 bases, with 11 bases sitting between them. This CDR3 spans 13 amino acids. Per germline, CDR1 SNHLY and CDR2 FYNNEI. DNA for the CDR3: TGTGCCAGCAGTATAGAACAGGTCAATGAGCAGTTCTTC. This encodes CASSIEQVNEQFF.

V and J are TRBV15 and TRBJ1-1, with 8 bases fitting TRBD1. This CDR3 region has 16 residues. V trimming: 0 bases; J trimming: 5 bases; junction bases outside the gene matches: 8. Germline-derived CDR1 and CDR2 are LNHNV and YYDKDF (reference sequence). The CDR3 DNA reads TGTGCCACCAGCAGAGACCCAGGGGGCTACGGGACTGAAGCTTTCTTT. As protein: CATSRDPGGYGTEAFF. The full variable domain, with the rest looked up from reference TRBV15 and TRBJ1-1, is DAMVIQNPRYQVTQFGKPVTLSCSQTLNHNVMYWYQQKSSQAPKLLFHYYDKDFNNEADTPDNFQSRRPNTSFCFLDIRSPGLGDTAMYLCATSRDPGGYGTEAFFGQGTRLTVV.

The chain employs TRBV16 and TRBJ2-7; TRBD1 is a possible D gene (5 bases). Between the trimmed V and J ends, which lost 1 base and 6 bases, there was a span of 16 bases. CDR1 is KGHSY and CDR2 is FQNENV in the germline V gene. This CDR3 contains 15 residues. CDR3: CASSQFPRQGGEQYF. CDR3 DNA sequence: TGTGCCAGCAGCCAATTTCCAAGGCAGGGCGGCGAGCAGTACTTC.

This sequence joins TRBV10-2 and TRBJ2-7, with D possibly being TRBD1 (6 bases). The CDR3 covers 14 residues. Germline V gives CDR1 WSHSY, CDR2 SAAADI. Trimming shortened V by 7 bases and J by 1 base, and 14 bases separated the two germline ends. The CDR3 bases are TGCGCCAGCAAAGGGACAACCTCTTCCTACGAGCAGTACTTC. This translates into CASKGTTSSYEQYF.

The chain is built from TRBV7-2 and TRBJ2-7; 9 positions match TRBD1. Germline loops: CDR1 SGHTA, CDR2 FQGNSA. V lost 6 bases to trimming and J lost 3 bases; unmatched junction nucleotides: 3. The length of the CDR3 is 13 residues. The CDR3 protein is CASRKDRGYEQYF. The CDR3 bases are TGTGCCAGCAGAAAGGACAGGGGCTACGAGCAGTACTTC.

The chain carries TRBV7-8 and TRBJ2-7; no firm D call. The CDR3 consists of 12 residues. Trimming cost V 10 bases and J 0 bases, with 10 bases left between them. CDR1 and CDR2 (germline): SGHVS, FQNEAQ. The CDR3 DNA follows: TGTGCCACCTCCCCTCGCTCCTACGAGCAGTACTTC. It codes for CATSPRSYEQYF.

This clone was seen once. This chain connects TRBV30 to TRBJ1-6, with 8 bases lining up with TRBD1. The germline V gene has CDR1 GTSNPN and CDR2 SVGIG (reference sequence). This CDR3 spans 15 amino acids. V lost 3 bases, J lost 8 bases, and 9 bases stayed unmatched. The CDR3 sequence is CAWRFEDRVYSPLHF. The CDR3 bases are TGTGCCTGGAGATTCGAGGACAGGGTGTATTCACCCCTCCACTTT.

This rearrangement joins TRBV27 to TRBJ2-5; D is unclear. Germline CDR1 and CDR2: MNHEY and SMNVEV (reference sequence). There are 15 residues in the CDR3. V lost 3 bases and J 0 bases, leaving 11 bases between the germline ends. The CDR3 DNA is TGTGCCAGCAGTTTTTTTTGGGCGAACCAAGAGACCCAGTACTTC. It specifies CASSFFWANQETQYF.

The CDR3 is CASSYGSGVNYGYTF. The DNA of the CDR3 is TGTGCCAGCAGTTACGGGTCCGGGGTCAACTATGGCTACACCTTC. The chain employs TRBV6-6 and TRBJ1-2; D not certain. Per the germline V gene, CDR1 is MNHNY and CDR2 is SVGAGI (reference sequence). The CDR3 spans 15 residues. V was cut by 2 bases and J by 2 bases, with 12 bases left in between.

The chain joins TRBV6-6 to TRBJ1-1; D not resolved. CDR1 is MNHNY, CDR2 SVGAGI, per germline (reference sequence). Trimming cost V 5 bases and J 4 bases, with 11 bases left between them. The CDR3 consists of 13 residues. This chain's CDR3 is CASSGREGTEAFF. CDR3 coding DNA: TGTGCCAGCAGTGGGAGGGAGGGCACTGAAGCTTTCTTT.